This TCR beta chain was sequenced during a study of OX40 agonist ivuxolimab in advanced cancers. The method was immunoSEQ multiplex PCR; TCRdb's version includes in-frame clones alone and lacks a portion of them. The data hold under 85,000 clones, with about 78% observed a single time. Comments on this clone: The target antigen is unknown.

Study conclusions and caveats: In CD8+ T cells, expanded clones were on average more numerous than in CD4+. The specificity for antigen of the expanded peripheral T cells was not determined.

The CDR3 runs to 18 residues. Germline CDR1 MDHEN, CDR2 SYDVKM. Unmatched junction bases numbered 15, after V lost 6 bases and J lost 2 bases. The chain links TRBV28 to TRBJ1-2; 10 nucleotides align to TRBD1. The TCR comes from an adult with an advanced solid tumor such as melanoma, head and neck, liver or kidney cancer. This specimen consisted of CD4+ or CD8+ T cells sorted from blood, obtained in a trial of the OX40 agonist ivuxolimab. CDR3: CASRILRDRGGLNYGYTF. Written as DNA, the CDR3 is TGTGCCAGCAGGATCCTCCGGGACAGGGGCGGGTTAAACTATGGCTACACCTTC.